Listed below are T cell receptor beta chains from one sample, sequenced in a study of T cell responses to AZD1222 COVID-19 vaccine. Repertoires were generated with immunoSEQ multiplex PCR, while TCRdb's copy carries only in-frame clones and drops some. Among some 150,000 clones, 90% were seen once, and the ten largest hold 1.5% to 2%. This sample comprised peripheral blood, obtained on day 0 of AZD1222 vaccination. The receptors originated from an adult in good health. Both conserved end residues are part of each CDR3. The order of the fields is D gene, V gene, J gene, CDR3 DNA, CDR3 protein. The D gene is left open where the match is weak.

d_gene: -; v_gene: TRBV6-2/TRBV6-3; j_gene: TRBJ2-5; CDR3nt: TGTGCCAGCAGTTACTGGGGCCGGGAGACCCAGTACTTC; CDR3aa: CASSYWGRETQYF
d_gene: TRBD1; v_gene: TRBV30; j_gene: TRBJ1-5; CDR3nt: TGTGCCTGGAAGACAGGGGCCCAGCCCCAGCATTTT; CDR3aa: CAWKTGAQPQHF
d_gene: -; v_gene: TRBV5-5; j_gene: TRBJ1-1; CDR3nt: TGTGCCAGCAGCTTGGCGGGGGGTCATCTAGCTTTCTTT; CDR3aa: CASSLAGGHLAFF
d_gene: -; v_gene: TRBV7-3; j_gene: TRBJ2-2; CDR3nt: TGTGCCAGCAGCTCCGACGGGTGGGGGGAGCTGTTTTTT; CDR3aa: CASSSDGWGELFF
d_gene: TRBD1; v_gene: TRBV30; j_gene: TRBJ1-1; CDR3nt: TGTGCCTGGAGCGCCGGGACAGGGCATCAGGGGAACACTGAAGCTTTCTTT; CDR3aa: CAWSAGTGHQGNTEAFF
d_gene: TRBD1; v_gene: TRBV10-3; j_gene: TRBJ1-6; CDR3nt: TGTGCCATCAGTGAGCGACAGGGGGAACTTCGGAATTCACCCCTCCACTTT; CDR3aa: CAISERQGELRNSPLHF
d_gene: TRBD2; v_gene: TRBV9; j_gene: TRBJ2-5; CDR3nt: TGTGCCAGCAGCGTAGGAGGCGGGGGGGCCCGTGAGACCCAGTACTTC; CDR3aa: CASSVGGGGARETQYF
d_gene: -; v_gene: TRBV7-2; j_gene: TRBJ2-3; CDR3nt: TGTGCCAGCAGCTTTTACCCGGGGGCAAGCACAGATACGCAGTATTTT; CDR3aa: CASSFYPGASTDTQYF
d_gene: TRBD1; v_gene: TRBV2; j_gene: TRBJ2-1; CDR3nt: TGTGCCAGCAGTCAAACGAAGGGGACAGGGATCAATGAGCAGTTCTTC; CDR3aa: CASSQTKGTGINEQFF
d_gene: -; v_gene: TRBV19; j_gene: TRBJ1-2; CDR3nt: TGTGCCAGTAGTATCGACCAACTCTATGGCTACACCTTC; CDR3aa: CASSIDQLYGYTF